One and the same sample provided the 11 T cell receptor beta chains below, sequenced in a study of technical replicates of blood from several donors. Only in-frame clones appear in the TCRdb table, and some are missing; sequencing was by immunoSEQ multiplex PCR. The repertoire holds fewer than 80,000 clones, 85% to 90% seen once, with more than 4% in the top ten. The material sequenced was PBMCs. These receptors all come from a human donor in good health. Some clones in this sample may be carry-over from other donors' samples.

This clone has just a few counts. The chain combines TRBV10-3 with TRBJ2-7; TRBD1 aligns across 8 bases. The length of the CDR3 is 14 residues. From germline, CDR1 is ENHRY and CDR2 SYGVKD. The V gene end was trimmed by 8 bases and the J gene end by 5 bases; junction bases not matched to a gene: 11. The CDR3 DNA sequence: TGTGCCATCGGGGGACAGGTTCTACTTAACGAGCAGTACTTC. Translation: CAIGGQVLLNEQYF.

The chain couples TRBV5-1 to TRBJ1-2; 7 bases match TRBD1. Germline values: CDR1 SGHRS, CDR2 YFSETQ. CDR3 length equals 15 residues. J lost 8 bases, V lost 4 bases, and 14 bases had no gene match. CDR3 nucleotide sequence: TGCGCCAGCAGCCAAGGGACAGCCCAAAGAGGGGGCTACACCTTC. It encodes CASSQGTAQRGGYTF.

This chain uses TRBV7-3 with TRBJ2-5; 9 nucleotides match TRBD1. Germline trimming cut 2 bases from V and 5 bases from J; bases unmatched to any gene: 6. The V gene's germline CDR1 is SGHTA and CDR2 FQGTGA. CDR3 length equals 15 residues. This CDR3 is CASSLYRTGAETQYF. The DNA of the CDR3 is TGTGCCAGCAGCTTATATAGGACAGGGGCTGAGACCCAGTACTTC.

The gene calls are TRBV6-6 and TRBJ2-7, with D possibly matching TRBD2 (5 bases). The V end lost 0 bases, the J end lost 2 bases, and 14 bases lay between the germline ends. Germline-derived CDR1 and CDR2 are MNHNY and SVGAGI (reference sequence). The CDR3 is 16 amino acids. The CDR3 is CASSYSGIGLAYEQYF. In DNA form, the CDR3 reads TGTGCCAGCAGTTACTCGGGAATAGGACTGGCCTACGAGCAGTACTTC.

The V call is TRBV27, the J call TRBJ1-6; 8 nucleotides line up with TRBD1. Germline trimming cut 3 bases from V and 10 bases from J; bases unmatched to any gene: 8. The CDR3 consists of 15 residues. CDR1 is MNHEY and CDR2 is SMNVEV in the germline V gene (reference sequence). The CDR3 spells CASSLSSGGWSPLHF. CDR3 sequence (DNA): TGTGCCAGCAGTTTGTCGTCAGGGGGCTGGTCACCCCTCCACTTT.

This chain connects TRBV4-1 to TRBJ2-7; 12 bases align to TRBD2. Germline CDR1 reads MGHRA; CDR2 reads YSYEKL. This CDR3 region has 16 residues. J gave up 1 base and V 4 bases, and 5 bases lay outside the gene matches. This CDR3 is CASSPSGGARSYEQYF. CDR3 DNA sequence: TGCGCCAGCAGCCCTAGCGGGGGGGCTAGGTCCTACGAGCAGTACTTC.

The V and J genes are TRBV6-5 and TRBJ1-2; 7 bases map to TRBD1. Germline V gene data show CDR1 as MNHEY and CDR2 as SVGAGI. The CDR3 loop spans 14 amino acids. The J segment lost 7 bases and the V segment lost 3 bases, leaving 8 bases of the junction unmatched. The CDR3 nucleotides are TGTGCCAGCAGTTATTCGGGGGACAGCCGTGGCTACACCTTC. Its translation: CASSYSGDSRGYTF.

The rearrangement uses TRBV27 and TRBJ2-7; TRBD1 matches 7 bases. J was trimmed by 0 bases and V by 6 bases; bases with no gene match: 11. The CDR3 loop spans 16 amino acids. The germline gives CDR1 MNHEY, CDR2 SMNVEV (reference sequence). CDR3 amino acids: CASSILRTGGSYEQYF. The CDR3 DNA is TGTGCCAGCAGCATTCTTCGGACAGGAGGCTCCTACGAGCAGTACTTC.

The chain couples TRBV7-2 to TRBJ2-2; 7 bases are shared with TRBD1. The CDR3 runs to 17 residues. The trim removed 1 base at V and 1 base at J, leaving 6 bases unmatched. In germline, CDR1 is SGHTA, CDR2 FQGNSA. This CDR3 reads CASSLVNRGMNTGELFF. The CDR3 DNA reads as TGTGCCAGCAGCTTAGTAAACAGGGGTATGAACACCGGGGAGCTGTTTTTT.

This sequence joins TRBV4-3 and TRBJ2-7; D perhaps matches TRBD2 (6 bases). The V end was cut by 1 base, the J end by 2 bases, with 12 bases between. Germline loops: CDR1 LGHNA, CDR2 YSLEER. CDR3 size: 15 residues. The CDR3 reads CASSQGEARTYEQYF. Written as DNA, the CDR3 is TGCGCCAGCAGCCAAGGGGAGGCCAGAACCTACGAGCAGTACTTC.

CDR3 DNA: TGTGCCAGCAGCCCGGGGACTAGCGGGAGAGGCTCAGATACGCAGTATTTT. Amino acids: CASSPGTSGRGSDTQYF. The chain is built from TRBV13 and TRBJ2-3; 14 nucleotides line up with TRBD2. V lost 5 bases and J lost 4; bases outside the gene matches: 8. Germline V gene data show CDR1 as PRHDT and CDR2 as FYEKMQ (reference sequence). The CDR3 is made up of 17 amino acids.